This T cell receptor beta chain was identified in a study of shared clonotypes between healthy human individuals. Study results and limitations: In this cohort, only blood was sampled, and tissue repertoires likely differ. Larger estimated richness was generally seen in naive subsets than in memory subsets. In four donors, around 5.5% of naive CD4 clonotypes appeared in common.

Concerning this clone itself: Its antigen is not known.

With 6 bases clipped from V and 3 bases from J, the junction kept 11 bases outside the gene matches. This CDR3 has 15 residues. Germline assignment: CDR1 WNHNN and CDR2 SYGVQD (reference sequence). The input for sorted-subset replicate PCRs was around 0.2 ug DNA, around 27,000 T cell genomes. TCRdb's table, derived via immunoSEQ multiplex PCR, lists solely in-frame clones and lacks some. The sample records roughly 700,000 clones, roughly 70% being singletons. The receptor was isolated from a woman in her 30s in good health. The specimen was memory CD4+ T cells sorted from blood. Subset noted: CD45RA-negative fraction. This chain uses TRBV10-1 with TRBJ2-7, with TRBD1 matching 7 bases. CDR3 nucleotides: TGCGCCAGCAGGGGGGCCCACAGGGGTTGCTACGAGCAGTACTTC. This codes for CASRGAHRGCYEQYF.